The 21 T cell receptor beta chains below all came from one sample that was sequenced in a study of blood T cells in healthy people across ages. For the second PCR, which ran for about 6 to 11 cycles, a sample-barcoded 5' primer and a J-beta primer mix were used. TCRdb itself ran the 5' RACE reads through MiXCR, one entry per CDR3 protein. This sample has 1,500,000 or so distinct CDR3 sequences, with 45% to 70% found just once. Sequencing was performed on blood. The source is a man aged 18 to 30 in good health.

The gene calls are TRBV20-1 and TRBJ2-6, with 9 bases fitting TRBD1. V was pared by 2 bases and J by 12 bases, with 11 bases of the junction left unmatched. The length of the CDR3 is 15 residues. Germline loops: CDR1 DFQATT, CDR2 SNEGSKA (reference sequence). CDR3 sequence: CSARRDGGQGAVLTF. CDR3 DNA: TGCAGTGCTAGACGAGATGGGGGACAGGGCGCCGTCCTGACTTTC.

The chain recombines TRBV25-1 with TRBJ1-1, with TRBD1 matching over 8 bases. The J segment lost 8 bases and the V segment lost 2 bases, leaving 7 bases of the junction unmatched. Germline CDR1 and CDR2: MGHDK and SYGVNS. This CDR3 region has 14 residues. DNA of the CDR3: TGTGCCAGCAGTGAAGACAGGGGCCCCTCCGAAGCTTTCTTT. Translating it yields CASSEDRGPSEAFF.

The rearrangement joins TRBV29-1 to TRBJ2-7, with 7 bases aligning to TRBD2. The CDR3 has 13 residues. The V gene's germline CDR1 is SQVTM and CDR2 ANQGSEA. After removal of 7 bases from V and 0 bases from J, the junction contained 6 bases not matched to a gene. CDR3 protein: CSDRGGASYEQYF. Written as DNA, the CDR3 is TGCAGCGACCGGGGAGGGGCCTCCTACGAGCAGTACTTC.

The CDR3 DNA sequence: TGTGCCACGACGGGTACGGACAGCTCCTACAATGAGCAGTTCTTC. As protein: CATTGTDSSYNEQFF. The rearrangement joins TRBV15 to TRBJ2-1; D perhaps matches TRBD1 (6 bases). CDR1 LNHNV and CDR2 YYDKDF come from the germline V gene (reference sequence). The ends were cut back, 9 bases at V and 0 bases at J, with 15 bases in the middle. This CDR3 region has 15 residues.

J is TRBJ2-4 and V is TRBV25-1; 10 nucleotides align to TRBD2. This CDR3 has 16 residues. V shed 6 bases, J shed 4 bases, and the junction held 9 bases outside the gene matches. The germline V gene has CDR1 MGHDK and CDR2 SYGVNS. The CDR3 reads CASSPGLAEGKNIQYF. The CDR3 nucleotides are TGTGCCAGCAGCCCAGGACTAGCGGAAGGGAAAAACATTCAGTACTTC.

V usage is TRBV12-5 and J usage is TRBJ2-3; the D gene could be TRBD1 or TRBD2 (5 bases each). The CDR3 totals 11 residues. V was trimmed by 5 bases and J by 6 bases, leaving 6 bases between them. Germline values: CDR1 LGHNT, CDR2 FRNRAP. In DNA form, the CDR3 reads TGTGCTAGTGGTGAGGGGGATACGCAGTATTTT. Protein product: CASGEGDTQYF.

The chain joins TRBV27 to TRBJ2-7; D gene unclear. CDR1 and CDR2 (germline): MNHEY, SMNVEV (reference sequence). This CDR3 region has 10 residues. V was clipped by 10 bases and J by 1 base, with 5 bases between them. The CDR3 coding sequence is TGTGCCACCCAATCCTACGAGCAGTACTTC. It codes for CATQSYEQYF.

This clonotype was observed a few times. The gene calls are TRBV7-2 and TRBJ1-1, with 8 bases lining up with TRBD1. The germline gives CDR1 SGHTA, CDR2 FQGNSA. This CDR3 region has 15 residues. Unmatched junction bases numbered 6, after V lost 3 bases and J lost 3 bases. The CDR3 region has the DNA TGTGCCAGCAGCTTTGGGGACAGGAGGGACACTGAAGCTTTCTTT. Its translation: CASSFGDRRDTEAFF.

This clonotype was seen only a few times. This chain links TRBV5-1 with TRBJ2-1; 10 positions agree with TRBD2. The CDR3 extends over 15 amino acids. The J segment lost 9 bases and the V segment lost 4 bases, leaving 10 bases of the junction unmatched. CDR1 and CDR2 from the germline V gene are SGHRS and YFSETQ. CDR3: CASSRSGGLASEQFF. In DNA form, the CDR3 reads TGCGCCAGCAGCCGGAGCGGGGGACTAGCGAGTGAGCAGTTCTTC.

V and J are TRBV10-3 and TRBJ1-1; TRBD1 matches 11 bases. With 3 bases clipped from V and 9 bases from J, the junction kept 3 bases outside the gene matches. Germline V gives CDR1 ENHRY, CDR2 SYGVKD. CDR3 length equals 13 residues. CDR3: CAISEGQGAKAFF. Written as DNA, the CDR3 is TGTGCCATCAGTGAAGGACAGGGGGCAAAAGCTTTCTTT.

J is TRBJ2-7 and V is TRBV6-2 or TRBV6-3; 7 bases are a match to TRBD1. Trimming cost V 6 bases and J 4 bases; bases outside gene matches: 12. The germline V gene encodes CDR1 MNHEY and CDR2 SVGEGT. This CDR3 is 15 amino acids long. CDR3 DNA sequence: TGTGCCAGCAGATCCCTGAGGCAGGGGGATTACGAGCAGTACTTC. Its translation: CASRSLRQGDYEQYF.

The chain joins TRBV6-2 or TRBV6-3 to TRBJ2-3; D ambiguous. The V gene lost 6 bases and the J gene lost 1 base, with 20 bases spanning the gap. CDR3 length: 17 amino acids. CDR1 is MNHEY, CDR2 SVGEGT, per germline. CDR3 protein: CASRRSPLMLRTDTQYF. In DNA form, the CDR3 reads TGTGCCAGCAGGCGGTCCCCCCTAATGCTACGCACAGATACGCAGTATTTT.

This clonotype has a handful of counts. The V call is TRBV4-3, the J call TRBJ2-1, with a weak D call TRBD2 (5 bases). This CDR3 has 18 amino acids. Looked up from germline, CDR1 is LGHNA and CDR2 is YSLEER. Between the trimmed V and J ends, which lost 2 bases and 3 bases, there was a span of 20 bases. In DNA, the CDR3 is TGCGCCAGCAGCCAAACTTCTCAGACACGGGGAAACTACAATGAGCAGTTCTTC. It translates to CASSQTSQTRGNYNEQFF.

The V call is TRBV10-1, the J call TRBJ2-7; D remains unclear. The assigned J gene may be wrong: the sequence end matches TRBJ2-4 better. Per germline, CDR1 WNHNN and CDR2 SYGVQD (reference sequence). The length of the CDR3 is 13 residues. CDR3 in DNA: TGCGCCAGCAGTGCTTCGGGTCAAAACATTCAGTACTTC. This codes for CASSASGQNIQYF.

The V call is TRBV3-1, the J call TRBJ2-6, with D uncertain. Germline V gene data show CDR1 as LGHDT and CDR2 as YNNKEL (reference sequence). Trimming removed 7 bases at V and 4 bases at J, with 11 bases between. This CDR3 spans 14 amino acids. Here the CDR3 DNA reads TGTGCCAGCACCTCAAGCAGCGGGGCCAACGTCCTGACTTTC. Protein sequence: CASTSSSGANVLTF.

The chain employs TRBV20-1 and TRBJ1-6, with 7 bases aligning to TRBD1. The CDR3 is made up of 13 amino acids. Trimming cost V 3 bases and J 8 bases; bases outside gene matches: 4. Germline CDR1 DFQATT, CDR2 SNEGSKA (reference sequence). The CDR3 nucleotides are TGCAGTGCTAGTGGACAGGATTATTCACCCCTCCACTTT. Its translation: CSASGQDYSPLHF.

The V and J genes are TRBV28 and TRBJ2-7; TRBD2 might be the D (6 bases). Trimming took off 4 bases at V and 0 bases at J, with 19 bases between the two ends. CDR3 length: 17 residues. Germline values: CDR1 MDHEN, CDR2 SYDVKM. The chain's CDR3 is CASSSYPRGSLSYEQYF. As DNA, the CDR3 is TGTGCCAGCAGTTCCTACCCCCGGGGGTCCCTCTCCTACGAGCAGTACTTC.

This chain uses TRBV12-3 or TRBV12-4 with TRBJ2-3; D is possibly TRBD2 (6 bases). The V and J ends lost 9 bases and 9 bases respectively, with 16 bases between them. This CDR3 has 12 amino acids. The CDR3 here is CASGDSYPTQYF. In DNA, the CDR3 is TGTGCCAGTGGGGACTCTTACCCAACGCAGTATTTT.

The chain has TRBV7-9 and TRBJ2-1, with D possibly matching TRBD1 (8 bases). Germline-derived CDR1 and CDR2 are SEHNR and FQNEAQ (reference sequence). This CDR3 is built from 16 residues. Trimming took off 5 bases at V and 6 bases at J, with 20 bases between the two ends. CDR3 bases: TGTGCCAGCAGCCAGGAACAGGGGGGGCGGCTCAATGAGCAGTTCTTC. Encoded protein: CASSQEQGGRLNEQFF.

The count of this clonotype is one. V usage is TRBV29-1 and J usage is TRBJ1-5; D possibly corresponds to TRBD1 (5 bases). CDR1 is SQVTM and CDR2 is ANQGSEA in the germline V gene. The V end lost 7 bases, the J end lost 5 bases, and 15 bases lay between the germline ends. The CDR3 covers 13 residues. CDR3: CSGARGRDQPQHF. The CDR3 DNA follows: TGCAGCGGTGCGAGGGGCCGGGATCAGCCCCAGCATTTT.

This clonotype was picked up one time. The chain carries TRBV7-9 and TRBJ2-5, with TRBD2 identical over 13 bases. CDR3 length equals 16 residues. The trim removed 1 base at V and 4 bases at J, leaving 3 bases unmatched. Germline CDR1 is SEHNR and CDR2 is FQNEAQ (reference sequence). DNA for the CDR3: TGTGCCAGCAGCTTAGGGACTAGCGGGAGAGCAGAGACCCAGTACTTC. Residues: CASSLGTSGRAETQYF.